The clone carrying this TCR beta chain appeared many times. Its antigen remains unknown. Using RNA template, CDR3s of TCR alpha and beta were amplified with iRepertoire arm-PCR. One-step reverse transcription and amplification started from approximately 100-400 ng of tissue mRNA or PBMC total RNA. One entry per CDR3 protein results from TCRdb running MiXCR on the multiplex PCR reads. The sample holds 45,000 or so distinct CDR3 sequences, around 20% seen once. These data belong to a study of glioma-infiltrating T cells. Trimming removed 1 base from V and 6 bases from J, with 18 bases in between. The CDR3 sequence is 17 residues long. Germline CDR1 reads MNHEY; CDR2 reads SMNVEV (reference sequence). General study points: CDR3 overlap between tissue and blood was very small. Above-expected tissue-blood divergence occurred in all gliomas, most in low-grade ones.

The rearrangement uses TRBV27 and TRBJ2-2, with TRBD2 as a possible D gene (6 bases). The sample taken for sequencing was glioma tissue, nonneoplastic brain tissue, or PBMCs (not recorded which). This TCR derives from a human donor with low-grade glioma or glioblastoma, undergoing nonglioma brain surgery, or in good health (not recorded which). CDR3 bases: TGTGCCAGCAGTTTATTCTCTAGGGCAGGGAGGTCCGGGGAGCTGTTTTTT. Residues: CASSLFSRAGRSGELFF.